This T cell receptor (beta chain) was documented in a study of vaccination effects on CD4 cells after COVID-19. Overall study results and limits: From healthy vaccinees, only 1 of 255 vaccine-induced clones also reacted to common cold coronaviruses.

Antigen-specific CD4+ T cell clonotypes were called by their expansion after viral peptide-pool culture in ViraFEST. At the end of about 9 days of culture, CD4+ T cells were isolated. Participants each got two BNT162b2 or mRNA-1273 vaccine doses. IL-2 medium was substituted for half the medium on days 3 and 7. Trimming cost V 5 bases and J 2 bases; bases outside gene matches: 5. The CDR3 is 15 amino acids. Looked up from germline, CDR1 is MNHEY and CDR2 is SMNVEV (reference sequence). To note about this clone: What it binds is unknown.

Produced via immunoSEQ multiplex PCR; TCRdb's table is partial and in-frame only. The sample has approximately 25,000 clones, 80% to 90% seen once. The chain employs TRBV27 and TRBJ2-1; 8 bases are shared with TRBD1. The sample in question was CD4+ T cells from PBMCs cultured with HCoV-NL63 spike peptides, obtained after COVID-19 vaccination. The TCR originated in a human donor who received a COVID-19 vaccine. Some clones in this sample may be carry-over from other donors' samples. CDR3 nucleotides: TGTGCCAGCAGTCTACAGGGGGGCCCCTACAATGAGCAGTTCTTC. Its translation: CASSLQGGPYNEQFF.